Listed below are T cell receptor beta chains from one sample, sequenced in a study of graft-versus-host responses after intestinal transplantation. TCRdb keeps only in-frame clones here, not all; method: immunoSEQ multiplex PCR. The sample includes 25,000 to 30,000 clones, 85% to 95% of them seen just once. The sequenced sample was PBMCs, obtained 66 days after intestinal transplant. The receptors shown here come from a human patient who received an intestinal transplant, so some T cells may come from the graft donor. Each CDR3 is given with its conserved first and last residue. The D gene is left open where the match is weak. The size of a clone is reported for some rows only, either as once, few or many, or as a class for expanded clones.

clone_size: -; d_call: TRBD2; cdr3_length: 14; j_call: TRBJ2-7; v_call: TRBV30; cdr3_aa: CAWSVWGGGYEQYF; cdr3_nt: TGTGCCTGGAGTGTATGGGGGGGTGGCTACGAGCAGTACTTC
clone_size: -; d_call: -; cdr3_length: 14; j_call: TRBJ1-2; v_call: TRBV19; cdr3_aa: CASSIDADVYGYTF; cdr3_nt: TGTGCCAGTAGTATAGATGCAGACGTCTATGGCTACACCTTC
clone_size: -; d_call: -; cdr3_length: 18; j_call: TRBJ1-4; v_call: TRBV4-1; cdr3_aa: CASSPMRGLGRDGEKLFF; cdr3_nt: TGCGCCAGCAGCCCAATGAGGGGTCTCGGCAGGGATGGGGAAAAACTGTTTTTT
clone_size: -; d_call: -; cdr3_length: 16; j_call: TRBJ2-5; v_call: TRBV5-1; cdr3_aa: CASSLVRGRVGETQYF; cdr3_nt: TGCGCCAGCAGCTTGGTTAGGGGTCGCGTGGGTGAGACCCAGTACTTC
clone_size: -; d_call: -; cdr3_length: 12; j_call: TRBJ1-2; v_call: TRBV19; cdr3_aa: CASSIQNYGYTF; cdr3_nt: TGTGCCAGTAGTATACAGAACTATGGCTACACCTTC
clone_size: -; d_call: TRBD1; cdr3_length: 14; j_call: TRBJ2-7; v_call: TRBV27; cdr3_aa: CASKRTGGGYEQYF; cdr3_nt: TGTGCCAGCAAACGGACAGGGGGCGGCTACGAGCAGTACTTC
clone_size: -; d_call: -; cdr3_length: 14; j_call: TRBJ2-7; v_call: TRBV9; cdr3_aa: CASSPSGGLYEQYF; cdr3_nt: TGTGCCAGCAGCCCCAGTGGGGGGCTCTACGAGCAGTACTTC
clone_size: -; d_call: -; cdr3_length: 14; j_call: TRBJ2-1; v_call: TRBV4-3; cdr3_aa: CASSQGVQDNEQFF; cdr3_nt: TGCGCCAGCAGCCAAGGAGTGCAGGACAATGAGCAGTTCTTC
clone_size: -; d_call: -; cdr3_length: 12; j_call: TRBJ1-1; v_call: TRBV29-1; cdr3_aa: CSATPPNTEAFF; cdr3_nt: TGCAGCGCGACACCTCCTAACACTGAAGCTTTCTTT
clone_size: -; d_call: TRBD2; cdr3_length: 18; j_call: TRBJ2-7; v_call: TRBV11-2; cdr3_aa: CASSLEFLAGVGSHEQYF; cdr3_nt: TGTGCCAGCAGCTTAGAGTTTCTAGCGGGAGTAGGTTCGCACGAGCAGTACTTC
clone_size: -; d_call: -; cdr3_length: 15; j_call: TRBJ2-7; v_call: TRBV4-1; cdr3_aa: CASSQERGIPYEQYF; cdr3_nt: TGCGCCAGCAGCCAAGAACGCGGGATACCCTACGAGCAGTACTTC
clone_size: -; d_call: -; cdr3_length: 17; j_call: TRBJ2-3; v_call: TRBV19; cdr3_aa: CASRLVKGLPPEDTQYF; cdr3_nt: TGTGCCAGTAGATTGGTAAAGGGGCTCCCCCCGGAAGATACGCAGTATTTT
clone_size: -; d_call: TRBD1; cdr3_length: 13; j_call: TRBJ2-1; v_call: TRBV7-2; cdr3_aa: CASSTHDRVGQFF; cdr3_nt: TGTGCCAGCAGCACCCATGACAGGGTTGGGCAGTTCTTC
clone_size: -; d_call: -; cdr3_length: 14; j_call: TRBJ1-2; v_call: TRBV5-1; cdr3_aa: CASSKTDGNYGYTF; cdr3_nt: TGCGCCAGCAGCAAGACAGACGGTAACTATGGCTACACCTTC
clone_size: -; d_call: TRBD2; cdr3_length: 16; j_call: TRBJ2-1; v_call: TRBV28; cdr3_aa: CASSLGTSGSYNEQFF; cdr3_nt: TGTGCCAGCAGTTTAGGGACTAGCGGGAGTTACAATGAGCAGTTCTTC
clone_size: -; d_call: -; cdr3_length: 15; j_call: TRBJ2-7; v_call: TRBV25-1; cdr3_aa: CASSDPGGASTEQYF; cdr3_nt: TGTGCCAGCAGTGACCCCGGCGGGGCGTCTACCGAGCAGTACTTC
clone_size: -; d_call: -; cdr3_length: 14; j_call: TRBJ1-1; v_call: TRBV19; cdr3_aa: CASQWDTVNTEAFF; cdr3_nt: TGTGCCAGTCAATGGGACACCGTGAACACTGAAGCTTTCTTT
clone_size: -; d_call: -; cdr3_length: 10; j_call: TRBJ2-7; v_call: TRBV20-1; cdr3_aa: CSALTYEQYF; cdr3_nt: TGCAGTGCTTTAACCTACGAGCAGTACTTC
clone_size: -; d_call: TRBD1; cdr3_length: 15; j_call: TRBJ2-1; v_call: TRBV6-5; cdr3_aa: CASSYSRTGDNEQFF; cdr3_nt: TGTGCCAGCAGTTACTCCCGGACAGGGGACAATGAGCAGTTCTTC
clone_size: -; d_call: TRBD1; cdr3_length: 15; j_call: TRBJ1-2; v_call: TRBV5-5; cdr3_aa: CASSLTTGGFYGYTF; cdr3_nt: TGTGCCAGCAGCTTGACGACAGGGGGTTTCTATGGCTACACCTTC
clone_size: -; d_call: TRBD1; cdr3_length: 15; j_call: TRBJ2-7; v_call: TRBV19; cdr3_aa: CASSTGGAAVYEQYF; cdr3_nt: TGTGCCAGTAGCACAGGGGGCGCGGCTGTCTACGAGCAGTACTTC
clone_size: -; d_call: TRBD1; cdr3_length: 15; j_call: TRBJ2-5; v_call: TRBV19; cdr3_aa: CASSIGTGGRETQYF; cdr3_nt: TGTGCCAGTAGTATAGGGACAGGGGGTCGGGAGACCCAGTACTTC
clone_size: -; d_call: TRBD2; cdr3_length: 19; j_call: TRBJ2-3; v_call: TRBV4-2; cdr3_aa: CASSQDRTSGGWETDTQYF; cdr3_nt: TGTGCCAGCAGCCAAGACAGAACTAGCGGGGGGTGGGAGACAGATACGCAGTATTTT
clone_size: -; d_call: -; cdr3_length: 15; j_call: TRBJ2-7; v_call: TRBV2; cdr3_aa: CASSAEREASYEQYF; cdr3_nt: TGTGCCAGCAGCGCGGAGAGGGAGGCCTCCTACGAGCAGTACTTC
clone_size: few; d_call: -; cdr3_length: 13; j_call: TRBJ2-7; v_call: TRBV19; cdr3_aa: CASSKLVAYEQYF; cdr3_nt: TGTGCCAGTAGTAAACTAGTGGCCTACGAGCAGTACTTC
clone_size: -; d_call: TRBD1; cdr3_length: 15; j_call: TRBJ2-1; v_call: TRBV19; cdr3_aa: CASSVWTGFGNEQFF; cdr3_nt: TGTGCCAGTAGTGTGTGGACAGGGTTCGGCAATGAGCAGTTCTTC
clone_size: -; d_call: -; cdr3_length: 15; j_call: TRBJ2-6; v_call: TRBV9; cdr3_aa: CASSARDFGANVLTF; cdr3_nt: TGTGCCAGCAGCGCACGGGACTTCGGGGCCAACGTCCTGACTTTC
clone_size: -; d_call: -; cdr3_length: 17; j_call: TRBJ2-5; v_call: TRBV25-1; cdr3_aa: CASSDNREVLFQETQYF; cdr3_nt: TGTGCCAGCAGTGATAACAGAGAAGTACTATTCCAAGAGACCCAGTACTTC
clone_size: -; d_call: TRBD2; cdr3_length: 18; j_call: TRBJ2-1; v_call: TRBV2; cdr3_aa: CASSLLAGKESVYNEQFF; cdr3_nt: TGTGCCAGCAGTCTGCTAGCGGGTAAGGAAAGCGTCTACAATGAGCAGTTCTTC
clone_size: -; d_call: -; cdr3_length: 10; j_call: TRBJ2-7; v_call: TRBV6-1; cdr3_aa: CASSWYEQYF; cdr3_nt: TGTGCCAGCAGTTGGTACGAGCAGTACTTC
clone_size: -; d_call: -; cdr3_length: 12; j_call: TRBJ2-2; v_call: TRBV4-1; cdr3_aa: CASSQGSGELFF; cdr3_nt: TGCGCCAGCAGCCAGGGATCCGGGGAGCTGTTTTTT
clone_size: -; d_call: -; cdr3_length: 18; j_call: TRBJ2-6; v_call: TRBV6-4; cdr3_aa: CASSDTGEGLSGANVLTF; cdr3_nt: TGTGCCAGCAGTGACACAGGGGAGGGACTCTCTGGGGCCAACGTCCTGACTTTC
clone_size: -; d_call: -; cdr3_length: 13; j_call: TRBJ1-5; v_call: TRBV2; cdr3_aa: CASSLRYNQPQHF; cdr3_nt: TGTGCCAGCAGTTTACGTTACAATCAGCCCCAGCATTTT
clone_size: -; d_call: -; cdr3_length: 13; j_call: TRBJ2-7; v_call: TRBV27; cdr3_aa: CASSLAASYEQYF; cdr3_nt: TGTGCCAGCTCCCTGGCGGCTTCCTACGAGCAGTACTTC
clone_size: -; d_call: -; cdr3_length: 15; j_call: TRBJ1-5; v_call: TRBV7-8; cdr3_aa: CASSLRRASNQPQHF; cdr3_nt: TGTGCCAGCAGCTTACGCAGGGCTAGCAATCAGCCCCAGCATTTT
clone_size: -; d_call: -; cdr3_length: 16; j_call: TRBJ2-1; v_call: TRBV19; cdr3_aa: CASSVLNLGIGDEQFF; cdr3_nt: TGTGCCAGTAGTGTATTAAATCTAGGGATAGGGGATGAGCAGTTCTTC
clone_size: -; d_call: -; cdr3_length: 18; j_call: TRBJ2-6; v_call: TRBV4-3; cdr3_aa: CASSPSTGAISGANVLTF; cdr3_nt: TGCGCCAGCAGCCCTTCGACAGGCGCCATCTCTGGGGCCAACGTCCTGACTTTC
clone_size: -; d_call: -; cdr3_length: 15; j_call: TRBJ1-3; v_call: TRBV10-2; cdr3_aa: CASSGFAGSGNTIYF; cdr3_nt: TGCGCCAGCAGTGGGTTTGCGGGGAGCGGAAACACCATATATTTT
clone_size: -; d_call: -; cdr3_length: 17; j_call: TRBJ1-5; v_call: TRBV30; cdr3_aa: CAWSQRYRSRGNQPQHF; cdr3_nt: TGTGCCTGGAGCCAAAGGTACAGGAGCAGGGGCAATCAGCCCCAGCATTTT
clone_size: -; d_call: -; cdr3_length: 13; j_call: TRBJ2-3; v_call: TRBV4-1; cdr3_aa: CASSQDRVDTQYF; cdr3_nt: TGCGCCAGCAGCCAAGATAGAGTAGATACGCAGTATTTT
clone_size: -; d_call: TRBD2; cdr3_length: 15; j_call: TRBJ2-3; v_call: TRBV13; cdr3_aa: CASSTRTSSTDTQYF; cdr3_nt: TGTGCCAGCAGCACGCGGACTAGTTCCACAGATACGCAGTATTTT
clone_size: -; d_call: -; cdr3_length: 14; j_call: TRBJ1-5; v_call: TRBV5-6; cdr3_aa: CASTISLSNQPQHF; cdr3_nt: TGTGCCAGCACCATCAGCCTTAGCAATCAGCCCCAGCATTTT
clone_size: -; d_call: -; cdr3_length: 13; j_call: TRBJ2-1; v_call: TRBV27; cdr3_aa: CASSPLTYNEQFF; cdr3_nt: TGTGCCAGCAGCCCTTTGACCTACAATGAGCAGTTCTTC
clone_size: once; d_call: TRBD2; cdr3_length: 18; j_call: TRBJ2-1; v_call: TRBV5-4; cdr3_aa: CASSRILRTSGNIYEQFF; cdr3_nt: TGTGCCAGCAGCCGAATACTAAGGACTAGCGGGAATATATATGAGCAGTTCTTC
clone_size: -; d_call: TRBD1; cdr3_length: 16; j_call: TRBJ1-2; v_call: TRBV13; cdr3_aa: CASSLGDRGQVYGYTF; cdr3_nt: TGTGCCAGCAGCTTAGGGGACAGGGGGCAGGTCTATGGCTACACCTTC
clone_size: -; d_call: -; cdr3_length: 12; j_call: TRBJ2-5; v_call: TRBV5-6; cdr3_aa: CASSLGSATQYF; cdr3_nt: TGTGCCAGCAGCTTGGGGTCCGCGACCCAGTACTTC
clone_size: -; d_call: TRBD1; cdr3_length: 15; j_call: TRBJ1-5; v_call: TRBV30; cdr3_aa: CAWNLGTGGSQPQHF; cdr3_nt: TGTGCCTGGAACCTCGGGACAGGGGGCTCTCAGCCCCAGCATTTT
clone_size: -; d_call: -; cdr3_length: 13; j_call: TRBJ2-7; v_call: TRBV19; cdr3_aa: CASSSGSSYEQYF; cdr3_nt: TGTGCCAGTAGTTCTGGAAGCTCCTACGAGCAGTACTTC
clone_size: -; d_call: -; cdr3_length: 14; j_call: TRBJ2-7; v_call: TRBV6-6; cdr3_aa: CASSYSMPPYEQYF; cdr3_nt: TGTGCCAGCAGTTACTCGATGCCCCCCTACGAGCAGTACTTC
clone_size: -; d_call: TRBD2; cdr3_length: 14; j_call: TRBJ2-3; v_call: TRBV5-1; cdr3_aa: CASSPGLATDTQYF; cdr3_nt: TGCGCCAGCAGCCCGGGACTAGCGACAGATACGCAGTATTTT
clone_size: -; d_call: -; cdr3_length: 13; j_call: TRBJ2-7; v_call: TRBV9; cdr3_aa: CASSVAGSYEQYF; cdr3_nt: TGTGCCAGCAGCGTAGCGGGCTCCTACGAGCAGTACTTC
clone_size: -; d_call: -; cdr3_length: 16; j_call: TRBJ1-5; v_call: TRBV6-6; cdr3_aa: CASREHTGRSNQPQHF; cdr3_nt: TGTGCCAGCAGGGAACATACGGGACGTAGCAATCAGCCCCAGCATTTT
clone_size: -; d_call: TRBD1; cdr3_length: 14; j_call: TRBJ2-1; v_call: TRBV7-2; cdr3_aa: CASSLGQGYNEQFF; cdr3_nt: TGTGCCAGCAGCTTAGGACAGGGTTACAATGAGCAGTTCTTC
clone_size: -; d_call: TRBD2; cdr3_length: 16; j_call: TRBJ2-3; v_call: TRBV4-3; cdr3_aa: CASSQVAGGLVDTQYF; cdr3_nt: TGCGCCAGCAGCCAAGTAGCGGGGGGGCTTGTGGATACGCAGTATTTT
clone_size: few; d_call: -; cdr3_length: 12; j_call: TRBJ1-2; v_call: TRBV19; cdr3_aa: CASMGNRAGYTF; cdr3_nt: TGTGCCAGTATGGGAAACAGGGCCGGCTACACCTTC
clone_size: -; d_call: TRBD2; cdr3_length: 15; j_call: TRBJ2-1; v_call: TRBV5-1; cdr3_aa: CASSLGAGADNEQFF; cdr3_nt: TGCGCCAGCAGCTTGGGGGCGGGAGCCGACAATGAGCAATTCTTC
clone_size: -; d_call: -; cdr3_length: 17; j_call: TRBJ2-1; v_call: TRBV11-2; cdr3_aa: CASSLSGGNPSYNEQFF; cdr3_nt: TGTGCCAGCAGCTTATCAGGAGGGAATCCCTCCTACAATGAGCAGTTCTTC